These 15 T cell receptor beta chains were all obtained from the same sample, sequenced in a study of cytomegalovirus exposure and HLA in healthy donors. The primer mix had 60 Vbeta and 13 Jbeta primers. The assay was immunoSEQ multiplex PCR, and TCRdb's table has in-frame clones only and misses some. The sample holds about 110,000 clones, around four fifths seen once. Sequencing was carried out using PBMCs. The receptor set was obtained from a man aged 25-40 years in good health and CMV-seropositive.

The CDR3 DNA follows: TGTGCCAGCAAATTAATAGGGGACTCCGAAGCTTTCTTT. It encodes CASKLIGDSEAFF. This chain links TRBV27 with TRBJ1-1, with D maybe TRBD1 (5 bases). Trimming removed 7 bases at V and 8 bases at J, with 17 bases between. CDR3 size: 13 residues. Germline CDR1 MNHEY, CDR2 SMNVEV (reference sequence).

The chain recombines TRBV5-6 with TRBJ2-5; 10 nucleotides agree with TRBD1. The J call may be incorrect, as the DNA end agrees better with TRBJ2-7. Germline V gene lookup returns CDR1 SGHDT and CDR2 YYEEEE. This CDR3 is built from 15 residues. This CDR3 reads CASSFGGQGTYEQYF. The CDR3 region has the DNA TGTGCCAGCAGCTTCGGGGGACAGGGGACCTACGAGCAGTACTTC.

The genes are TRBV7-8 and TRBJ1-1; D uncertain. CDR3 size: 13 residues. Trimming took 4 bases from V and 3 from J, leaving 9 bases between them. The germline V gene has CDR1 SGHVS and CDR2 FQNEAQ. The CDR3 DNA sequence: TGTGCCAGCAGCTACGCTTTAGACACTGAAGCTTTCTTT. Translating it yields CASSYALDTEAFF.

This chain connects TRBV4-1 to TRBJ2-7; TRBD1 agrees at 9 bases. The CDR3 covers 15 residues. With V trimmed by 3 bases and J by 6 bases, 9 bases remained unmatched. Germline V lookup: CDR1 MGHRA, CDR2 YSYEKL. The CDR3 here is CASSQTRDRASEQYF. CDR3 coding DNA: TGCGCCAGCAGCCAGACCCGGGACAGGGCCTCCGAGCAGTACTTC.

The genes are TRBV7-9 and TRBJ1-1, with D uncertain. From germline, CDR1 is SEHNR and CDR2 FQNEAQ (reference sequence). Trimming took off 6 bases at V and 5 bases at J, with 10 bases between the two ends. CDR3 length: 12 residues. CDR3 protein: CASREDGTEAFF. The CDR3 bases are TGTGCCAGCAGGGAGGATGGAACTGAAGCTTTCTTT.

This clone was detected once. In DNA, the CDR3 is TGTGCCAGCAGTCACCGGGACAGGGAGGGCGATGAGCAGTTCTTC. It codes for CASSHRDREGDEQFF. V and J are TRBV5-5 and TRBJ2-1; 9 bases align to TRBD1. The germline V gene has CDR1 SGHKS and CDR2 YYEKEE (reference sequence). The ends lost 5 bases at V and 8 bases at J; junction bases unmatched: 11. This CDR3 contains 15 residues.

The chain is built from TRBV5-4 and TRBJ2-3; 7 bases align to TRBD1. In germline, CDR1 is SGHNT, CDR2 YYREEE (reference sequence). With 0 bases clipped from V and 4 bases from J, the junction kept 8 bases outside the gene matches. CDR3 length: 16 residues. DNA for the CDR3: TGTGCCAGCAGCTTGGGGCAGGGGGAACCCGCAGATACGCAGTATTTT. Protein sequence: CASSLGQGEPADTQYF.

The chain recombines TRBV4-3 with TRBJ2-7; the match to TRBD2 covers 8 bases. This CDR3 has 17 amino acids. Germline lookup yields CDR1 LGHNA and CDR2 YSLEER. The ends lost 0 bases at V and 7 bases at J; junction bases unmatched: 14. CDR3 DNA sequence: TGCGCCAGCAGCCAAGATTTTATTCCTAGCGGGCCGGGGGAGCAGTACTTC. Translating it yields CASSQDFIPSGPGEQYF.

This clone has a single count. V gene TRBV5-6 combines with J gene TRBJ1-2; 8 nucleotides align to TRBD1. J lost 7 bases, V lost 7 bases, and 12 bases had no gene match. The CDR3 covers 14 residues. CDR1 and CDR2 (germline): SGHDT, YYEEEE. The CDR3 spells CASHRGQGKGGYTF. CDR3 sequence (DNA): TGTGCCAGCCACAGAGGACAGGGTAAGGGTGGCTACACCTTC.

The rearrangement uses TRBV9 and TRBJ2-3, with D perhaps matching TRBD1 (6 bases). From germline, CDR1 is SGDLS and CDR2 YYNGEE. Trimming removed 3 bases from V and 5 bases from J, with 19 bases in between. This CDR3 is built from 16 residues. This CDR3 reads CASSAGTKPRVDTQYF. Written as DNA, the CDR3 is TGTGCCAGCAGCGCAGGGACAAAGCCACGGGTAGATACGCAGTATTTT.

The V call is TRBV10-1, the J call TRBJ1-1, with 7 bases identical to TRBD1. Germline V gene data show CDR1 as WNHNN and CDR2 as SYGVQD (reference sequence). The CDR3 totals 14 residues. Trimming removed 7 bases from V and 4 bases from J; junction bases left unmatched: 9. CDR3 nucleotide sequence: TGCGCCAGCACCCGACAGGGACGGAGCACTGAAGCTTTCTTT. This sequence encodes CASTRQGRSTEAFF.

The DNA of the CDR3 is TGTGCCAGCAGCGAGGCGGGATGGACGGAAGAAACTGGAAACACCATATATTTT. Amino acids: CASSEAGWTEETGNTIYF. V is TRBV5-6 and J is TRBJ1-3; no firm D call. V was shortened by 4 bases and J by 2 bases, with 22 bases between the two germline ends. This CDR3 region has 18 residues. The germline V gene has CDR1 SGHDT and CDR2 YYEEEE.

The V call is TRBV4-1, the J call TRBJ2-7; 10 nucleotides line up with TRBD1. CDR1 is MGHRA and CDR2 is YSYEKL in the germline V gene. The length of the CDR3 is 15 residues. After removal of 4 bases from V and 5 bases from J, the junction contained 8 bases not matched to a gene. The CDR3 is CASSRPGQGPHEQYF. The CDR3 DNA follows: TGCGCCAGCAGCCGCCCGGGACAGGGGCCCCACGAGCAGTACTTC.

The chain carries TRBV5-5 and TRBJ1-1, with unresolved D. Trimming cost V 0 bases and J 1 base, with 16 bases left between them. This CDR3 contains 17 residues. Germline V lookup: CDR1 SGHKS, CDR2 YYEKEE (reference sequence). The CDR3 reads CASSLAAGGWENTEAFF. The DNA of the CDR3 is TGTGCCAGCAGCTTGGCCGCAGGAGGGTGGGAGAACACTGAAGCTTTCTTT.

The rearrangement joins TRBV6-6 to TRBJ1-4; tentative D call: TRBD1 (6 bases). In germline, CDR1 is MNHNY, CDR2 SVGAGI (reference sequence). The CDR3 is made up of 15 amino acids. V dropped 5 bases and J dropped 0 bases, with 10 bases sitting between them. The CDR3 nucleotides read TGTGCCAGCAGTAACGACAGGACAACTAATGAAAAACTGTTTTTT. Translated: CASSNDRTTNEKLFF.